This T cell receptor (beta chain) stems from a study of control samples from healthy donors and cancer patients. CDR3 length: 12 residues. Deletions cut 5 bases from V and 14 bases from J, with 15 bases between. Germline V gene lookup returns CDR1 SGHVS and CDR2 FQNEAQ. TCRdb's table, derived via immunoSEQ multiplex PCR, lists solely in-frame clones and lacks some. This table holds 150,000 to 200,000 clones, about 94% found once. The TCR was taken from a woman between 25 and 40 years old in good health. The genes are TRBV7-8 and TRBJ2-2, with D perhaps being TRBD1 or TRBD2 (5 bases each). The sample comprised blood. CDR3: CASSPGQRVLFF. CDR3 nucleotide sequence: TGTGCCAGCAGCCCGGGGCAGAGGGTACTGTTTTTT.